A single sample is the source of the 15 T cell receptor beta chains below, sequenced in a study of human T cells and chemical hapten exposure. The time point is: patch test 1, 2 weeks after DPC sensitization. Treatment meaning: therapeutic diphenylcyclopropenone sensitization with weekly scalp DPC. TCRdb independently ran MiXCR on the RACE reads; one entry per CDR3 protein. The table includes some 79,000 distinct CDR3 sequences, over 6% detected once. The source material was whole blood, sampled in connection with sensitization to the hapten diphenylcyclopropenone (DPC). The receptors shown here come from a woman in her thirties with alopecia areata. Some clones in this sample may be carry-over from other donors' samples.

Here the CDR3 DNA reads TGTGCCAGCAGCGTGGGGACTAGCGGGGTACAAGAGACCCAGTACTTC. Amino acids: CASSVGTSGVQETQYF. This chain connects TRBV9 to TRBJ2-5; 13 nucleotides agree with TRBD2. V shed 2 bases and J 2 bases; nucleotides not matched to a gene: 3. CDR1 SGDLS and CDR2 YYNGEE come from the germline V gene. The CDR3 length is 16 residues.

This clonotype was observed at least ten times. The rearrangement links TRBV27 to TRBJ1-1; 8 bases are shared with TRBD1. V lost 5 bases to trimming and J lost 4 bases; unmatched junction nucleotides: 15. The length of the CDR3 is 17 residues. Germline V CDR1 and CDR2: MNHEY, SMNVEV (reference sequence). The CDR3 DNA sequence: TGTGCCAGCAGTGGCCGACAGGGGAGCTACTGGGGCACTGAAGCTTTCTTT. This gives the protein CASSGRQGSYWGTEAFF.

This clonotype was found many times. The gene calls are TRBV20-1 and TRBJ1-4, with D unclear. V lost 8 bases to trimming and J lost 0 bases, with 13 bases between them. The CDR3 extends over 14 amino acids. Germline V lookup: CDR1 DFQATT, CDR2 SNEGSKA (reference sequence). CDR3: CSTRPRSTNEKLFF. The CDR3 region has the DNA TGCAGTACCCGACCCCGGTCAACTAATGAAAAACTGTTTTTT.

This clonotype was found many times. For the CDR3, the DNA is TGTGCCAACGACTCCAGGGGAACGGACGAGCAGTACTTC. It codes for CANDSRGTDEQYF. This chain joins TRBV4-2 and TRBJ2-7, with D maybe TRBD1 (6 bases). The V gene's germline CDR1 is LGHNA and CDR2 YNFKEQ. V was pared by 10 bases and J by 5 bases, with 18 bases between. CDR3 size: 13 residues.

This clonotype was recorded at least ten times. The CDR3 reads CASSQSDGGFYEQYF. Written as DNA, the CDR3 is TGTGCCAGCAGCCAGTCGGACGGGGGGTTTTACGAGCAGTACTTC. The chain couples TRBV7-9 to TRBJ2-7, with TRBD2 identical over 7 bases. The germline CDR1 and CDR2 sequences are SEHNR and FQNEAQ (reference sequence). CDR3 length: 15 residues. Trimming took 5 bases from V and 4 from J; bases not matched to a gene: 11.

This clonotype was observed at least ten times. The V and J genes are TRBV15 and TRBJ2-5, with D unresolved. V was pared by 0 bases and J by 5 bases, with 10 bases between. This CDR3 has 14 residues. Germline CDR1 reads LNHNV; CDR2 reads YYDKDF (reference sequence). CDR3 sequence (DNA): TGTGCCACCAGCAGAGATCAAGCCCCGGAGACCCAGTACTTC. It codes for CATSRDQAPETQYF. Complete variable domain (other parts from reference TRBV15 and TRBJ2-5): DAMVIQNPRYQVTQFGKPVTLSCSQTLNHNVMYWYQQKSSQAPKLLFHYYDKDFNNEADTPDNFQSRRPNTSFCFLDIRSPGLGDTAMYLCATSRDQAPETQYFGPGTRLLVL.

In its sample, this clonotype was seen many times. This chain uses TRBV10-3 with TRBJ2-7, with 8 bases fitting TRBD2. There are 14 residues in the CDR3. Losses at the gene ends were 4 bases for V and 6 bases for J; bases not matched to a gene: 8. In germline, CDR1 is ENHRY, CDR2 SYGVKD. The CDR3 DNA is TGTGCCATCAGTGCCCCCATCGGGGGGGGCGAGCAGTACTTC. Translating gives CAISAPIGGGEQYF.

This clonotype has only a few counts. As DNA, the CDR3 is TGTGCCAGCAGTGAACAGGGTCTTCGTGAAAAACTGTTTTTT. Translated, it gives CASSEQGLREKLFF. The rearrangement links TRBV6-2 or TRBV6-3 to TRBJ1-4, with D possibly matching TRBD1 (6 bases). Trimming took 5 bases from V and 7 from J, leaving 14 bases between them. Germline V gene lookup returns CDR1 MNHEY and CDR2 SVGEGT. This CDR3 region has 14 residues.

V and J are TRBV27 and TRBJ1-6; D gene ambiguous. This CDR3 is 12 amino acids long. Germline CDR1 and CDR2: MNHEY and SMNVEV (reference sequence). The germline V and J ends were trimmed by 5 bases and 8 bases, with 7 bases remaining between them. In DNA, the CDR3 is TGTGCCAGCAGTCTACCGTATTCACCCCTCCACTTT. Translating it yields CASSLPYSPLHF.

This clonotype has a handful of counts. The chain employs TRBV11-2 and TRBJ2-5; D gene ambiguous. CDR3 length: 17 amino acids. Germline V gene lookup returns CDR1 SGHAT and CDR2 FQNNGV. The V and J ends lost 2 bases and 4 bases respectively, with 20 bases between them. CDR3 nucleotide sequence: TGTGCCAGCAGCTTATCCCAAGTTGGGTTGTTTGCAGAGACCCAGTACTTC. As protein: CASSLSQVGLFAETQYF.

This chain links TRBV2 with TRBJ1-1, with D perhaps TRBD1 (6 bases). Germline CDR1 reads SNHLY; CDR2 reads FYNNEI. The ends were cut back, 2 bases at V and 11 bases at J, with 18 bases in the middle. This CDR3 has 14 residues. The chain's CDR3 is CASSEWGQNQEAFF. CDR3 DNA sequence: TGTGCCAGCAGTGAATGGGGGCAGAACCAAGAGGCTTTCTTT. Full variable domain (outside the CDR3, taken from reference TRBV2 and TRBJ1-1): EPEVTQTPSHQVTQMGQEVILRCVPISNHLYFYWYRQILGQKVEFLVSFYNNEISEKSEIFDDQFSVERPDGSNFTLKIRSTKLEDSAMYFCASSEWGQNQEAFFGQGTRLTVV.

This clonotype was observed at least ten times. This chain links TRBV7-2 with TRBJ1-1; no clear D gene. The V end was cut by 1 base, the J end by 5 bases, with 17 bases between. The CDR3 totals 16 residues. The V gene's germline CDR1 is SGHTA and CDR2 FQGNSA. Here the CDR3 reads CASSLGPPGPGTEAFF. CDR3 bases: TGTGCCAGCAGCTTAGGTCCCCCCGGCCCGGGGACTGAAGCTTTCTTT.

This clonotype ranks as medium-sized. The chain is built from TRBV27 and TRBJ2-1; TRBD2 matches 7 bases. Looked up from germline, CDR1 is MNHEY and CDR2 is SMNVEV (reference sequence). The CDR3 runs 14 residues. The V gene end was trimmed by 5 bases and the J gene end by 5 bases; junction bases not matched to a gene: 6. CDR3 nucleotides: TGTGCCAGCAGTCCCGGGACTACCGACAATGAGCAGTTCTTC. It encodes CASSPGTTDNEQFF.

This clonotype was observed at least ten times. The J gene is TRBJ2-2, the V gene TRBV4-2; D is possibly TRBD2 (6 bases). With 6 bases removed from V and 3 bases from J, the gap between germline ends came to 17 bases. Germline V gene sequence: CDR1 LGHNA, CDR2 YNFKEQ. The CDR3 loop spans 16 amino acids. CDR3 loop: CASRPTWGLDTGELFF. The CDR3 nucleotides read TGTGCCAGCAGACCGACGTGGGGACTTGACACCGGGGAGCTGTTTTTT.

The chain carries TRBV5-1 and TRBJ1-4; D call uncertain. CDR1 and CDR2 (germline): SGHRS, YFSETQ. This CDR3 is built from 15 residues. Trimming shortened V by 4 bases and J by 8 bases, and 18 bases separated the two germline ends. The CDR3 region has the DNA TGCGCCAGCAGCCCTGCGGGAGATGCGTCCGAAAAACTGTTTTTT. It encodes CASSPAGDASEKLFF.